Below are 29 T cell receptor beta chains sequenced from a single sample in a study of cytomegalovirus exposure and HLA in healthy donors. Primers: 60 Vbeta forward and 13 Jbeta reverse. Profiled with immunoSEQ multiplex PCR; TCRdb holds only in-frame clones, not every one. The sample carries over 75,000 clones, around four fifths recorded once. Sample: PBMCs. Every receptor here comes from a woman in her sixties in good health and CMV-seronegative.

The chain has TRBV2 and TRBJ2-1, with 8 bases identical to TRBD2. This CDR3 comprises 12 residues. J lost 11 bases, V lost 7 bases, and 7 bases had no gene match. CDR1 is SNHLY and CDR2 is FYNNEI in the germline V gene. CDR3 DNA sequence: TGTGCCAGCACCGAAGGGACTAGTAAGCAGTTCTTC. Translated: CASTEGTSKQFF.

The CDR3 DNA reads TGTGCCAGCAGCTTGAGGCGTTGGGGACTAGCGGAAGACGAGCAGTACTTC. This sequence encodes CASSLRRWGLAEDEQYF. The V and J genes are TRBV5-6 and TRBJ2-7, with 11 bases matching TRBD2. V was clipped by 1 base and J by 5 bases; unmatched bases: 11. The CDR3 consists of 17 residues. Germline lookup yields CDR1 SGHDT and CDR2 YYEEEE.

CDR3 sequence: CASSEMGTVGEAFF. DNA of the CDR3: TGTGCCAGCAGTGAAATGGGGACAGTCGGAGAAGCTTTCTTT. The V and J genes are TRBV2 and TRBJ1-1; the match to TRBD1 covers 7 bases. V gave up 2 bases and J gave up 8 bases; unmatched junction bases: 8. The CDR3 totals 14 residues. CDR1 SNHLY and CDR2 FYNNEI come from the germline V gene.

The chain couples TRBV4-3 to TRBJ2-5; the D gene is possibly TRBD2 (5 bases). From germline, CDR1 is LGHNA and CDR2 YSLEER. The CDR3 totals 15 residues. Trimming took 6 bases from V and 0 from J, leaving 14 bases between them. This chain's CDR3 is CASSPFLRDQETQYF. The CDR3 region has the DNA TGCGCCAGCAGTCCGTTTTTGAGGGACCAAGAGACCCAGTACTTC.

This clone turned up a few times. The chain uses TRBV4-3 and TRBJ2-7, with 8 bases fitting TRBD1. The CDR3 extends over 17 amino acids. The V gene's germline CDR1 is LGHNA and CDR2 YSLEER. With 0 bases clipped from V and 5 bases from J, the junction kept 12 bases outside the gene matches. In DNA, the CDR3 is TGCGCCAGCAGCCAAGATAATCAAGGACAGGGATCCCACGAGCAGTACTTC. Its protein is CASSQDNQGQGSHEQYF.

This rearrangement joins TRBV29-1 to TRBJ2-1; weak D call: TRBD2 (5 bases). This CDR3 spans 14 amino acids. Trimming shortened V by 4 bases and J by 7 bases, and 17 bases separated the two germline ends. The germline V gene encodes CDR1 SQVTM and CDR2 ANQGSEA. The DNA for the CDR3 is TGCAGCGTTGCAAGCCGACTAAGTTCGAATGAGCAGTTCTTC. Translation: CSVASRLSSNEQFF.

V usage is TRBV6-5 and J usage is TRBJ1-2; 9 bases fit TRBD1. The germline gives CDR1 MNHEY, CDR2 SVGAGI. V shed 3 bases and J 8 bases; nucleotides not matched to a gene: 10. The CDR3 has 15 residues. Here the CDR3 DNA reads TGTGCCAGCAGTTATCTACAGGGGGCAGTGAAGGGCTACACCTTC. Translated: CASSYLQGAVKGYTF.

This chain uses TRBV28 with TRBJ1-4, with TRBD1 identical over 8 bases. With V trimmed by 2 bases and J by 5 bases, 7 bases remained unmatched. This CDR3 spans 16 amino acids. CDR1 is MDHEN, CDR2 SYDVKM, per germline. The CDR3 DNA follows: TGTGCCAGCAGTTTAACTGGACAGGGAGTAAATGAAAAACTGTTTTTT. As protein: CASSLTGQGVNEKLFF.

V usage is TRBV28 and J usage is TRBJ1-3, with D possibly being TRBD1 (5 bases). The germline V and J ends were trimmed by 2 bases and 3 bases, with 8 bases remaining between them. Germline CDR1 reads MDHEN; CDR2 reads SYDVKM. CDR3 length: 14 residues. CDR3 DNA: TGTGCCAGCAGTTTAATGGGGCTTGGAAACACCATATATTTT. Protein sequence: CASSLMGLGNTIYF.

To note about this clone: The same CDR3 can be traced to other DNA sequences in this sample. The gene calls are TRBV29-1 and TRBJ1-1, with D unclear. The germline V and J ends were trimmed by 1 base and 0 bases, with 6 bases remaining between them. Germline CDR1 SQVTM, CDR2 ANQGSEA. The CDR3 covers 13 residues. The CDR3 region is CSVEGRMNTEAFF. In nucleotides, the CDR3 is TGCAGCGTTGAAGGCAGGATGAACACTGAAGCTTTCTTT.

The chain has TRBV28 and TRBJ2-7; perhaps TRBD1 as D (5 bases). This CDR3 has 13 amino acids. The V and J ends lost 5 bases and 7 bases respectively, with 15 bases between them. Germline V gene sequence: CDR1 MDHEN, CDR2 SYDVKM. In DNA form, the CDR3 reads TGTGCCAGCAGTAGGGAAAGGGGTAGAGAGCAGTACTTC. Its translation is CASSRERGREQYF.

The chain links TRBV10-3 to TRBJ1-1; a weak D match, TRBD1 (6 bases). Trimming cost V 8 bases and J 4 bases, with 20 bases left between them. The CDR3 is 15 amino acids. The V gene's germline CDR1 is ENHRY and CDR2 SYGVKD. CDR3 in amino acids: CAIGRGGGSSTEAFF. CDR3 nucleotide sequence: TGTGCCATCGGTAGAGGGGGGGGAAGCAGCACTGAAGCTTTCTTT.

This rearrangement joins TRBV7-2 to TRBJ1-6, with D maybe TRBD1 (6 bases). V shed 2 bases and J shed 5 bases, with 19 bases lying between them. CDR1 SGHTA and CDR2 FQGNSA come from the germline V gene. This CDR3 is 18 amino acids long. CDR3 coding DNA: TGTGCCAGCAGCTTAATATCCGTTCTGACAGGAGATAATTCACCCCTCCACTTT. Encoded protein: CASSLISVLTGDNSPLHF.

The chain recombines TRBV6-6 with TRBJ2-7; TRBD1 matches 7 bases. Germline V lookup: CDR1 MNHNY, CDR2 SVGAGI (reference sequence). The length of the CDR3 is 16 residues. V shed 6 bases and J 2 bases; nucleotides not matched to a gene: 13. The CDR3: CASSHPRDSRPYEQYF. As DNA, the CDR3 is TGTGCCAGCAGCCACCCTAGGGACAGCCGACCCTACGAGCAGTACTTC.

This chain connects TRBV6-4 to TRBJ1-1; 8 nucleotides match TRBD1. The CDR3 runs to 18 residues. J gave up 0 bases and V 10 bases, and 19 bases lay outside the gene matches. CDR1 and CDR2 from the germline V gene are MRHNA and SNTAGT. CDR3 amino acids: CANYLGQGGICLNTEAFF. The CDR3 DNA follows: TGTGCCAACTACCTCGGACAGGGTGGGATTTGTTTGAACACTGAAGCTTTCTTT.

CDR3 loop: CATSREQGAAYGYTF. DNA for the CDR3: TGTGCCACCAGCAGGGAACAGGGGGCCGCCTATGGCTACACCTTC. The V gene is TRBV15, the J gene TRBJ1-2, with TRBD1 matching over 9 bases. CDR3 length: 15 residues. Germline lookup yields CDR1 LNHNV and CDR2 YYDKDF (reference sequence). Losses at the gene ends were 3 bases for V and 4 bases for J; bases not matched to a gene: 6. Variable domain in full (rest from reference TRBV15 and TRBJ1-2): DAMVIQNPRYQVTQFGKPVTLSCSQTLNHNVMYWYQQKSSQAPKLLFHYYDKDFNNEADTPDNFQSRRPNTSFCFLDIRSPGLGDTAMYLCATSREQGAAYGYTFGSGTRLTVV.

J is TRBJ2-3 and V is TRBV7-2, with 9 bases that match TRBD2. V lost 5 bases to trimming and J lost 6 bases; unmatched junction nucleotides: 9. Germline V CDR1 and CDR2: SGHTA, FQGNSA. The CDR3 sequence is 15 residues long. For the CDR3, the DNA is TGTGCCAGCAGCCCTCAGGGACTAGCTCCGGATACGCAGTATTTT. Translation: CASSPQGLAPDTQYF.

The rearrangement joins TRBV7-8 to TRBJ1-5, with 8 bases aligning to TRBD1. V trimming: 5 bases; J trimming: 8 bases; junction bases outside the gene matches: 14. The CDR3 spans 16 residues. Germline CDR1 SGHVS, CDR2 FQNEAQ. CDR3 in amino acids: CASSPGPSSGGEPQHF. The CDR3 nucleotides read TGTGCCAGCAGCCCCGGTCCCAGTTCAGGGGGCGAGCCCCAGCATTTT.

This chain joins TRBV27 and TRBJ2-7, with D perhaps TRBD1 (6 bases). Per germline, CDR1 MNHEY and CDR2 SMNVEV (reference sequence). V lost 6 bases and J 3 bases, leaving 18 bases between the germline ends. The CDR3 extends over 15 amino acids. Here the CDR3 reads CASSLSDRQNYEQYF. CDR3 in DNA: TGTGCCAGCAGCCTATCCGACAGGCAGAACTACGAGCAGTACTTC.

This clone was seen only a few times. The V and J genes are TRBV2 and TRBJ2-3, with TRBD2 matching over 8 bases. Trimming took 5 bases from V and 0 from J; bases not matched to a gene: 4. Germline CDR1 and CDR2: SNHLY and FYNNEI. The CDR3 runs 15 residues. CDR3 in amino acids: CASSILAASTDTQYF. The CDR3 DNA follows: TGTGCCAGCAGTATACTAGCGGCTAGCACAGATACGCAGTATTTT.

The gene calls are TRBV6-5 and TRBJ1-2, with a possible D match to TRBD1 (5 bases). This CDR3 is built from 14 residues. Trimming removed 2 bases at V and 8 bases at J, with 15 bases between. In germline, CDR1 is MNHEY, CDR2 SVGAGI. The CDR3 DNA reads TGTGCCAGCAGTTACACGGCAGGGAATGGAGGCTACACCTTC. It is translated as CASSYTAGNGGYTF.

This chain links TRBV4-3 with TRBJ2-7; 9 positions agree with TRBD1. J gave up 4 bases and V 4 bases, and 8 bases lay outside the gene matches. Per the germline V gene, CDR1 is LGHNA and CDR2 is YSLEER. CDR3 size: 15 residues. The CDR3 coding sequence is TGCGCCAGCAGCCCTATGGTACAGGGGGCTTACGAGCAGTACTTC. It encodes CASSPMVQGAYEQYF.

This chain connects TRBV6-6 to TRBJ2-7; TRBD2 matches 9 bases. This CDR3 is 14 amino acids long. CDR1 is MNHNY and CDR2 is SVGAGI in the germline V gene (reference sequence). With V trimmed by 10 bases and J by 4 bases, 11 bases remained unmatched. The CDR3 region is CATLRAGGPYEQYF. The CDR3 DNA is TGTGCCACTCTCAGGGCGGGGGGGCCGTACGAGCAGTACTTC.

This clone was observed a single time. The CDR3 loop is CASSPYLSADTQYF. The DNA of the CDR3 is TGCGCCAGCAGCCCTTACCTTAGCGCAGATACGCAGTATTTT. This chain connects TRBV10-1 to TRBJ2-3, with D tentatively TRBD2 (5 bases). V was cut by 6 bases and J by 4 bases, with 14 bases left in between. The CDR3 is made up of 14 amino acids. The germline V gene encodes CDR1 WNHNN and CDR2 SYGVQD (reference sequence).

The CDR3 bases are TGTGCCAGTAGTATAGGATTAGGAGGTCAGCCCCAGCATTTT. Protein: CASSIGLGGQPQHF. J is TRBJ1-5 and V is TRBV19; D is undetermined. CDR3 length equals 14 residues. Trimming left V 1 base short and J 6 bases short, with 10 bases between. Germline V gene lookup returns CDR1 LNHDA and CDR2 SQIVND (reference sequence). Based on the CDR3 plus reference TRBV19 and TRBJ1-5, the full variable domain is DGGITQSPKYLFRKEGQNVTLSCEQNLNHDAMYWYRQDPGQGLRLIYYSQIVNDFQKGDIAEGYSVSREKKESFPLTVTSAQKNPTAFYLCASSIGLGGQPQHFGDGTRLSIL.

This clone was recorded only once. V is TRBV2 and J is TRBJ1-2, with D unresolved. V was cut by 3 bases and J by 3 bases, with 14 bases left in between. The CDR3 contains 15 residues. Germline assignment: CDR1 SNHLY and CDR2 FYNNEI. CDR3 loop: CASSESGLGYYGYTF. CDR3 sequence (DNA): TGTGCCAGCAGTGAGTCCGGACTAGGATACTATGGCTACACCTTC.

The rearrangement joins TRBV10-3 to TRBJ2-7; D may be TRBD2 (7 bases). CDR3 length: 13 residues. CDR1 and CDR2 from the germline V gene are ENHRY and SYGVKD. V was pared by 4 bases and J by 4 bases, with 11 bases between. CDR3 in amino acids: CAISGGGEYEQYF. CDR3 nucleotide sequence: TGTGCCATCAGTGGAGGGGGGGAGTACGAGCAGTACTTC.

The rearrangement uses TRBV15 and TRBJ2-7, with D possibly TRBD2 on 6 matching bases. Germline CDR1 is LNHNV and CDR2 is YYDKDF (reference sequence). The V gene lost 0 bases and the J gene lost 4 bases, with 10 bases spanning the gap. The CDR3 is made up of 14 amino acids. DNA of the CDR3: TGTGCCACCAGCAGAGAGGCGGGAAGTTACGAGCAGTACTTC. It specifies CATSREAGSYEQYF.

The CDR3 DNA reads TGCAGCGTAGGGGACAGGCAGAATCAGCCCCAGCATTTT. Its protein product is CSVGDRQNQPQHF. The chain has TRBV29-1 and TRBJ1-5; TRBD1 aligns across 8 bases. The CDR3 is 13 amino acids. Germline V gene lookup returns CDR1 SQVTM and CDR2 ANQGSEA. The J segment lost 4 bases and the V segment lost 6 bases, leaving 5 bases of the junction unmatched.